The next 32 T cell receptor beta chains were all read from a single sample in a study of OX40 agonist ivuxolimab in advanced cancers. TCRdb's copy holds only in-frame clones and misses some; the assay was immunoSEQ multiplex PCR. The table shows 75,000 to 90,000 clones, with around 90% occurring only once. Sequenced here: CD4+ or CD8+ T cells sorted from blood, sampled in a trial of the OX40 agonist ivuxolimab. The receptors shown here come from an adult with an advanced solid tumor such as melanoma, head and neck, liver or kidney cancer.

DNA for the CDR3: TGTGCCAGCCGGGGAGCGGGTTCCTACGAGCAGTACTTC. As protein: CASRGAGSYEQYF. The chain has TRBV6-5 and TRBJ2-7, with D possibly TRBD2 on 6 matching bases. This CDR3 spans 13 amino acids. Germline V gene lookup returns CDR1 MNHEY and CDR2 SVGAGI. The germline V and J ends were trimmed by 8 bases and 1 base, with 12 bases remaining between them.

CDR3 protein: CASSVDRVGTGELFF. The CDR3 nucleotides are TGTGCCAGCAGCGTCGACAGGGTGGGCACCGGGGAGCTGTTTTTT. The V call is TRBV9, the J call TRBJ2-2; TRBD1 aligns across 7 bases. The J segment lost 4 bases and the V segment lost 2 bases, leaving 5 bases of the junction unmatched. Germline values: CDR1 SGDLS, CDR2 YYNGEE. CDR3 size: 15 residues.

The chain employs TRBV7-6 and TRBJ1-5, with D possibly being TRBD1 (5 bases). The germline V gene encodes CDR1 SGHVS and CDR2 FNYEAQ. Trimming stripped 5 bases from V and 3 bases from J, with 11 bases between. The CDR3 sequence is 14 residues long. In DNA form, the CDR3 reads TGTGCCAGCAGCCCACGGGGGATCAATCAGCCCCAGCATTTT. This encodes CASSPRGINQPQHF.

The rearrangement uses TRBV5-1 and TRBJ2-2; maybe TRBD2 (6 bases). Germline-derived CDR1 and CDR2 are SGHRS and YFSETQ. V was cut by 0 bases and J by 5 bases, with 11 bases left in between. The CDR3 has 15 residues. For the CDR3, the DNA is TGCGCCAGCAGCTTGGAGATAGGGACTACCGGGGAGCTGTTTTTT. Protein sequence: CASSLEIGTTGELFF.

The rearrangement uses TRBV2 and TRBJ2-2; 11 bases are a match to TRBD2. Trimming took 6 bases from V and 6 from J; bases not matched to a gene: 9. The CDR3 loop spans 16 amino acids. The germline CDR1 and CDR2 sequences are SNHLY and FYNNEI. CDR3 sequence reads: CASSVTIAGGPGELFF. CDR3 sequence (DNA): TGTGCCAGCAGCGTAACTATAGCGGGAGGGCCCGGGGAGCTGTTTTTT.

The chain uses TRBV7-2 and TRBJ2-7, with 14 bases matching TRBD2. There are 18 residues in the CDR3. J was trimmed by 1 base and V by 5 bases; bases with no gene match: 10. Germline CDR1 is SGHTA and CDR2 is FQGNSA. CDR3 bases: TGTGCCAGCAGCCTAAGGACTAGCGGGAGGTGGGGGTCCTACGAGCAGTACTTC. This translates into CASSLRTSGRWGSYEQYF. The full variable domain, completed using reference TRBV7-2 and TRBJ2-7, is GAGVSQSPSNKVTEKGKDVELRCDPISGHTALYWYRQSLGQGLEFLIYFQGNSAPDKSGLPSDRFSAERTGGSVSTLTIQRTQQEDSAVYLCASSLRTSGRWGSYEQYFGPGTRLTVT.

The rearrangement joins TRBV2 to TRBJ1-1; 10 bases line up with TRBD1. Germline CDR1 SNHLY, CDR2 FYNNEI. CDR3 length: 12 amino acids. V lost 1 base and J lost 10; bases outside the gene matches: 0. The CDR3 bases are TGTGCCAGCAGTGAAGGACAGGGGGCAGCTTTCTTT. This gives the protein CASSEGQGAAFF.

The chain employs TRBV18 and TRBJ2-7; D ambiguous. Germline V gene sequence: CDR1 KGHSH, CDR2 LQKENI. Trimming stripped 3 bases from V and 0 bases from J, with 12 bases between. CDR3 length equals 15 residues. CDR3 DNA: TGTGCCAGCTCACCCGGCGCGCAGAGCTCCTACGAGCAGTACTTC. Protein product: CASSPGAQSSYEQYF.

This clone was found once. CDR3 DNA: TGCGCCAGCAGCCAAGGATTCGTCGGAGCGATACAAGAGACCCAGTACTTC. Its protein product is CASSQGFVGAIQETQYF. This chain links TRBV4-1 with TRBJ2-5; D gene unclear. Trimming pared 1 base from V and 2 bases from J, leaving 17 bases between. This CDR3 contains 17 residues. Germline assignment: CDR1 MGHRA and CDR2 YSYEKL.

This clone was recorded a few times. V and J are TRBV2 and TRBJ1-5; a possible D gene is TRBD1 (5 bases). Trimming took off 4 bases at V and 6 bases at J, with 10 bases between the two ends. Germline V lookup: CDR1 SNHLY, CDR2 FYNNEI. The CDR3 loop spans 13 amino acids. The CDR3 bases are TGTGCCAGCAGTGTGGGGGGTGGTCAGCCCCAGCATTTT. It yields the protein CASSVGGGQPQHF.

The chain has TRBV11-2 and TRBJ2-1, with TRBD2 matching over 14 bases. The CDR3 has 13 residues. CDR1 and CDR2 from the germline V gene are SGHAT and FQNNGV. V gave up 6 bases and J gave up 16 bases; unmatched junction bases: 8. CDR3: CASSYGTSGRHFF. CDR3 sequence (DNA): TGTGCCAGCAGTTACGGGACTAGCGGGAGACACTTCTTC.

The gene calls are TRBV6-5 and TRBJ1-5; tentative D call: TRBD1 (5 bases). The length of the CDR3 is 14 residues. Deletions cut 3 bases from V and 8 bases from J, with 14 bases between. The V gene's germline CDR1 is MNHEY and CDR2 SVGAGI. The CDR3, as DNA: TGTGCCAGCAGTTATCAGGGATTAAGTGAGCCCCAGCATTTT. Encoded protein: CASSYQGLSEPQHF.

The V call is TRBV6-1, the J call TRBJ1-2, with 9 bases matching TRBD1. The V gene's germline CDR1 is MNHNS and CDR2 SASEGT. The CDR3 is 14 amino acids. The trim removed 4 bases at V and 4 bases at J, leaving 4 bases unmatched. The CDR3 loop is CASSVGTGLYGYTF. The CDR3 DNA reads TGTGCCAGCAGTGTAGGGACAGGGCTCTATGGCTACACCTTC.

The chain combines TRBV7-9 with TRBJ2-3, with D perhaps matching TRBD2 (7 bases). Germline CDR1 and CDR2: SEHNR and FQNEAQ (reference sequence). CDR3 size: 16 residues. V gave up 5 bases and J gave up 0 bases, with 15 bases separating them. In nucleotides, the CDR3 is TGTGCCAGCAGCCCAGGGGTTAGCGGGAGCACAGATACGCAGTATTTT. Residues: CASSPGVSGSTDTQYF.

The chain couples TRBV5-6 to TRBJ2-7; D is perhaps TRBD1 or TRBD2 (5 bases each). The CDR3 consists of 14 residues. Germline-derived CDR1 and CDR2 are SGHDT and YYEEEE. The V end was cut by 4 bases, the J end by 4 bases, with 15 bases between. In nucleotides, the CDR3 is TGTGCCAGCAGCAAGGGACGGTGGATATACGAGCAGTACTTC. Translating it yields CASSKGRWIYEQYF.

The chain employs TRBV28 and TRBJ1-3; D ambiguous. The V gene lost 8 bases and the J gene lost 0 bases, with 8 bases spanning the gap. Germline V gives CDR1 MDHEN, CDR2 SYDVKM. CDR3 length: 13 residues. The CDR3 nucleotides read TGTGCCAGCCTCGAGCACTCTGGAAACACCATATATTTT. It translates to CASLEHSGNTIYF. Full variable domain (missing parts from reference TRBV28 and TRBJ1-3): DVKVTQSSRYLVKRTGEKVFLECVQDMDHENMFWYRQDPGLGLRLIYFSYDVKMKEKGDIPEGYSVSREKKERFSLILESASTNQTSMYLCASLEHSGNTIYFGEGSWLTVV.

V and J are TRBV19 and TRBJ2-5; D not resolved. Germline V gene sequence: CDR1 LNHDA, CDR2 SQIVND (reference sequence). The CDR3 contains 12 residues. V lost 5 bases and J lost 2, with 6 bases in between. The CDR3 region is CASSVRQETQYF. In DNA, the CDR3 is TGTGCCAGTAGTGTCAGACAAGAGACCCAGTACTTC.

This chain joins TRBV5-1 and TRBJ2-1; the match to TRBD2 covers 10 bases. Germline-derived CDR1 and CDR2 are SGHRS and YFSETQ. This CDR3 has 16 residues. J gave up 5 bases and V 5 bases, and 10 bases lay outside the gene matches. CDR3: CASRGPLAGEDNEQFF. Written as DNA, the CDR3 is TGCGCCAGCAGGGGGCCGCTAGCGGGAGAAGACAATGAGCAGTTCTTC.

J is TRBJ1-5 and V is TRBV6-6; no clear D gene. The V gene's germline CDR1 is MNHNY and CDR2 SVGAGI (reference sequence). The V and J ends lost 6 bases and 11 bases respectively, with 14 bases between them. CDR3 length equals 12 residues. CDR3 DNA sequence: TGTGCCAGCAGATCAAGCACATTGGCCCAGCATTTT. Translation gives CASRSSTLAQHF.

The V gene is TRBV29-1, the J gene TRBJ1-1; D is perhaps TRBD1 (5 bases). The ends were cut back, 6 bases at V and 2 bases at J, with 16 bases in the middle. From germline, CDR1 is SQVTM and CDR2 ANQGSEA. CDR3 length equals 14 residues. The CDR3 is CSVGATQANTEAFF. In nucleotides, the CDR3 is TGCAGCGTAGGAGCCACACAGGCCAACACTGAAGCTTTCTTT.

The rearrangement links TRBV10-3 to TRBJ1-4, with a possible D match to TRBD1 (6 bases). Germline CDR1 ENHRY, CDR2 SYGVKD. Trimming took 6 bases from V and 4 from J, leaving 15 bases between them. The CDR3 runs to 15 residues. The CDR3 region is CAISSRGAINEKLFF. The CDR3, as DNA: TGTGCCATCAGCTCTAGGGGGGCTATTAATGAAAAACTGTTTTTT.

The rearrangement links TRBV28 to TRBJ1-2; 9 bases are shared with TRBD1. Per the germline V gene, CDR1 is MDHEN and CDR2 is SYDVKM. After removal of 4 bases from V and 7 bases from J, the junction contained 4 bases not matched to a gene. The CDR3 is 13 residues long. The CDR3 loop is CASSSSTGGGYTF. CDR3 DNA: TGTGCCAGCAGTTCCTCGACAGGGGGTGGCTACACCTTC.

The chain recombines TRBV27 with TRBJ2-7; 7 positions agree with TRBD1. V shed 5 bases, J shed 0 bases, and the junction held 7 bases outside the gene matches. Germline lookup yields CDR1 MNHEY and CDR2 SMNVEV (reference sequence). This CDR3 is 15 amino acids long. CDR3 amino acids: CASSKGDRASYEQYF. The DNA for the CDR3 is TGTGCCAGCAGTAAGGGTGACAGGGCCTCCTACGAGCAGTACTTC.

The chain links TRBV5-6 to TRBJ1-3, with 7 bases lining up with TRBD1. This CDR3 is built from 14 residues. With 4 bases clipped from V and 2 bases from J, the junction kept 3 bases outside the gene matches. Germline V CDR1 and CDR2: SGHDT, YYEEEE. Here the CDR3 reads CASSPGQTGNTIYF. Here the CDR3 DNA reads TGTGCCAGCAGCCCGGGACAGACTGGAAACACCATATATTTT.

The rearrangement uses TRBV27 and TRBJ1-1, with 7 bases identical to TRBD1. The CDR3 is 14 amino acids. V gave up 5 bases and J gave up 4 bases; unmatched junction bases: 7. Germline V gene sequence: CDR1 MNHEY, CDR2 SMNVEV (reference sequence). This chain's CDR3 is CASSRYGTATEAFF. The CDR3, as DNA: TGTGCCAGCAGTCGCTACGGGACAGCCACTGAAGCTTTCTTT.

V usage is TRBV5-1 and J usage is TRBJ2-2, with 7 bases aligning to TRBD1. The CDR3 covers 14 residues. Germline V gene data show CDR1 as SGHRS and CDR2 as YFSETQ. The trim removed 3 bases at V and 3 bases at J, leaving 2 bases unmatched. The CDR3 loop reads CASSWGQHTGELFF. Here the CDR3 DNA reads TGCGCCAGCAGCTGGGGACAGCACACCGGGGAGCTGTTTTTT.

About this clone: One end of the junction is discordant with germline, which a read error may explain. This chain connects TRBV7-2 to TRBJ2-5; 14 nucleotides match TRBD2. CDR1 and CDR2 from the germline V gene are SGHTA and FQGNSA. This CDR3 is 15 amino acids long. In DNA form, the CDR3 reads TGTGCCAGCAGCTTAGCCCTAGGGACTAGCGGGAGAAGGGACTTC. Translating gives CASSLALGTSGRRDF.

The V and J genes are TRBV5-6 and TRBJ2-1; D uncertain. Germline V lookup: CDR1 SGHDT, CDR2 YYEEEE. V was trimmed by 1 base and J by 6 bases, leaving 11 bases between them. CDR3 size: 14 residues. This CDR3 reads CASSLSPQINEQFF. The CDR3, as DNA: TGTGCCAGCAGCTTGTCACCGCAGATCAATGAGCAGTTCTTC.

V is TRBV28 and J is TRBJ2-2; no clear D. The V gene's germline CDR1 is MDHEN and CDR2 SYDVKM. The CDR3 runs to 14 residues. V dropped 0 bases and J dropped 4 bases, with 6 bases sitting between them. In DNA, the CDR3 is TGTGCCAGCAGTTTATGGGCTACCACCGGGGAGCTGTTTTTT. This encodes CASSLWATTGELFF.

The chain is built from TRBV18 and TRBJ2-2, with D perhaps TRBD1 or TRBD2 (6 bases each). Germline V gene sequence: CDR1 KGHSH, CDR2 LQKENI. The CDR3 is 18 residues long. The V end was cut by 1 base, the J end by 5 bases, with 20 bases between. CDR3 nucleotides: TGTGCCAGCTCACCACGGATACGACAGGAGGGCTCGACCGGGGAGCTGTTTTTT. Residues: CASSPRIRQEGSTGELFF.

V usage is TRBV20-1 and J usage is TRBJ2-3, with D unresolved. CDR3 length: 11 amino acids. Germline V gene sequence: CDR1 DFQATT, CDR2 SNEGSKA (reference sequence). V was cut by 1 base and J by 8 bases, with 7 bases left in between. This chain's CDR3 is CSARAQSTQYF. The CDR3 DNA is TGCAGTGCTAGAGCGCAATCTACGCAGTATTTT.

The rearrangement links TRBV7-6 to TRBJ1-4, with a weak D call TRBD1 (5 bases). Looked up from germline, CDR1 is SGHVS and CDR2 is FNYEAQ. V lost 2 bases to trimming and J lost 3 bases, with 10 bases between them. The CDR3 is 15 amino acids. In DNA form, the CDR3 reads TGTGCCAGCAGCTTAACGCCGGGGGCTAATGAAAAACTGTTTTTT. Residues: CASSLTPGANEKLFF.